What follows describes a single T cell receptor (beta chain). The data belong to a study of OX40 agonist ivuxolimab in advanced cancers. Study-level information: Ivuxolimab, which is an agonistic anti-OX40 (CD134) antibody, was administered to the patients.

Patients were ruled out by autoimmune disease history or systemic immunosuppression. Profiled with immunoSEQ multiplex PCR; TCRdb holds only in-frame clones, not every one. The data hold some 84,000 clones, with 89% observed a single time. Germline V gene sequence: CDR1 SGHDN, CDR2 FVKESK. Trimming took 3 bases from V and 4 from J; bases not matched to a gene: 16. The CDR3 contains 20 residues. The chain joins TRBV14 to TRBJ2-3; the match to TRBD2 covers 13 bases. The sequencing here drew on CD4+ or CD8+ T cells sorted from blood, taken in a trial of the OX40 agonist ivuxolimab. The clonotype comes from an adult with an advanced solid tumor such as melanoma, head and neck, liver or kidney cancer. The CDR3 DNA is TGTGCCAGCAGCCACGGACTAGCGGGGGCGCCGTCTCGAGGGCCAGATACGCAGTATTTT. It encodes CASSHGLAGAPSRGPDTQYF. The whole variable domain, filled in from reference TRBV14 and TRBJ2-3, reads EAGVTQFPSHSVIEKGQTVTLRCDPISGHDNLYWYRRVMGKEIKFLLHFVKESKQDESGMPNNRFLAERTGGTYSTLKVQPAELEDSGVYFCASSHGLAGAPSRGPDTQYFGPGTRLTVL.